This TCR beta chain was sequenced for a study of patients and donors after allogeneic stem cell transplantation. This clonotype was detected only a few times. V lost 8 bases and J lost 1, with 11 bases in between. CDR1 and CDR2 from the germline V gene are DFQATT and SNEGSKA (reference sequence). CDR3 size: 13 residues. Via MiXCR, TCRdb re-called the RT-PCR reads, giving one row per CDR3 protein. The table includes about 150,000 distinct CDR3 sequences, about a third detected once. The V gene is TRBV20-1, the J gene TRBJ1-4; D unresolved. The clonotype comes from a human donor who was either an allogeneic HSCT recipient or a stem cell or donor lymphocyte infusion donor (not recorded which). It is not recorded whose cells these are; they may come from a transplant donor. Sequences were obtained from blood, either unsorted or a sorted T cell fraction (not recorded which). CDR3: CSLRARTNEKLFF. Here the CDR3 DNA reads TGCAGTCTCCGGGCACGAACTAATGAAAAACTGTTTTTT.